The clone carrying this TCR beta chain was seen a few times. Its specificity is not known. This record belongs to a study of T cell repertoires in cytomegalovirus infection. On the study more broadly: An indication of both CMV infection and matching HLA type came from public TCR beta signatures. The study, taken as a whole, reports: HLA-C-restricted CMV-specific TCR beta clonotypes prevailed in the ex vivo response.

TCRdb re-called the reads through MiXCR, storing one row per CDR3 protein. Among some 920,000 distinct CDR3 sequences listed, more than 25% were seen once. V was shortened by 5 bases and J by 3 bases, with 11 bases between the two germline ends. This CDR3 spans 13 amino acids. Germline V gene lookup returns CDR1 MNHEY and CDR2 SMNVEV (reference sequence). The V and J genes are TRBV27 and TRBJ2-7; a weak D match, TRBD1 (6 bases). This receptor was obtained from a human donor in good health (CMV status not recorded). Some clones in this sample may be carry-over from other donors' samples. The sequenced sample was cultured CD8+ T cells from PBMCs, obtained from culture after CMV antigen stimulation. CDR3 sequence: CASSPAQGYEQYV. In nucleotides, the CDR3 is TGTGCCAGCAGTCCCGCACAGGGCTACGAGCAGTACGTC.